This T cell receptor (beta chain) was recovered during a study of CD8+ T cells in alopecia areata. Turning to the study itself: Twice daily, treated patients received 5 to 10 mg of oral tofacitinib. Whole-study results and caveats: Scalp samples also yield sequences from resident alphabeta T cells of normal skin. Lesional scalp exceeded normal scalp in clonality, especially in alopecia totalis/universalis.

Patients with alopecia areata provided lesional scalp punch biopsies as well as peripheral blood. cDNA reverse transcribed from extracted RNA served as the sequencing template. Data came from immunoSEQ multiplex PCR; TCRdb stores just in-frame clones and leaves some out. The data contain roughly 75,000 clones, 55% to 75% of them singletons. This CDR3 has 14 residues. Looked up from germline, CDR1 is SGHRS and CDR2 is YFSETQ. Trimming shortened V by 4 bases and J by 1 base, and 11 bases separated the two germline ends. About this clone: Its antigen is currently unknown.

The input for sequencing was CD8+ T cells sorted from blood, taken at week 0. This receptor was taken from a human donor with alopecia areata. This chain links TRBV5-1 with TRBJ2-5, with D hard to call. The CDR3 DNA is TGCGCCAGCAGCATTGGTGCGGCCCAAGAGACCCAGTACTTC. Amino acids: CASSIGAAQETQYF.